This TCR beta chain stems from a study of blood T cells in healthy people across ages. The germline V gene encodes CDR1 SEHNR and CDR2 FQNEAQ (reference sequence). The CDR3 loop spans 16 amino acids. V was clipped by 1 base and J by 7 bases, with 18 bases between them. In the case of this clonotype: Its specificity is unknown.

Every sample had a minimum of 6 million PBMCs isolated. Extractions gave at least 5.5 micrograms of total RNA per sample. Through a sample-barcoded 5' primer and a J-beta primer mix, a second PCR was run for roughly 6 to 11 cycles. Researchers report that each sample yielded at least 3 million CDR3-containing paired-end reads. A single record per CDR3 protein comes from TCRdb applying MiXCR to the 5' RACE reads. The sample yields 980,000 or so distinct CDR3 sequences, about 48% seen once. Study-level points and caveats: With unsorted PBMCs, a conclusive comparison of naive versus antigen-experienced cells was not possible.

Sequenced input: blood. This receptor was obtained from a man aged 25-45 years in good health. The chain employs TRBV7-9 and TRBJ2-3; no clear D. CDR3 nucleotide sequence: TGTGCCAGCAGCTTAGGGGCCGGTTTGGGAACCAATACGCAGTATTTT. Translating it yields CASSLGAGLGTNTQYF.